The clone carrying this T cell receptor (beta chain) was detected ten times or more. CDR1 and CDR2 from the germline V gene are MNHEY and SVGEGT. Trimming pared 2 bases from V and 1 base from J, leaving 11 bases between. This CDR3 spans 15 amino acids. Time point indicated: persistent/refractory GD, antithyroid drugs over 5 years with positive TRAb. PBMC-extracted RNA yielded the TCR library. An endocrinology department located in Xi'an, China, was where the patients came from. This record belongs to a study of regulatory T cells in long-lasting Graves disease. iRepertoire HTBI primers and Arm-PCR of CDR3 regions built TCR beta libraries. A single record per CDR3 protein comes from TCRdb applying MiXCR to the multiplex PCR reads. The table lists roughly 490,000 distinct CDR3 sequences, approximately 22% of them singletons, with about an eighth in the top ten.

The TCR was taken from a female donor with Graves disease. The chain joins TRBV6-2 or TRBV6-3 to TRBJ1-2; D not resolved. The sequencing used peripheral blood mononuclear cells (PBMCs), collected when the disease was refractory, from a patient treated with antithyroid drugs. The DNA of the CDR3 is TGTGCCAGCAGTTACGATACAACGGATAACTATGGCTACACCTTC. Translation: CASSYDTTDNYGYTF.